This T cell receptor (beta chain) was profiled in a study of response to subunit inactivated influenza vaccine. Study-wide findings and caveats: Seasonal influenza vaccination, on each occasion, was suggested by the authors to recruit few new T cells.

This clonotype was detected a few times. Its antigen is not known. Germline values: CDR1 SGHRS, CDR2 YFSETQ. The germline V and J ends were trimmed by 5 bases and 0 bases, with 13 bases remaining between them. CDR3 length: 15 amino acids. From the RT-PCR reads, TCRdb called clonotypes with MiXCR, one entry per CDR3 protein. Of about 180,000 distinct CDR3 sequences in the sample, 7.5% to 10% are singletons; the top ten hold 9.5% to 13%. The receptor was derived from a man aged 50 or older who received an inactivated influenza vaccine. The chain couples TRBV5-1 to TRBJ2-3; possibly TRBD2 for D (5 bases). Sequencing was performed on non-naive T cells sorted from PBMCs, taken on the day of vaccination. CDR3 sequence (DNA): TGCGCCAGCAGATGGCGAGACTATAGCACAGATACGCAGTATTTT. Residues: CASRWRDYSTDTQYF.